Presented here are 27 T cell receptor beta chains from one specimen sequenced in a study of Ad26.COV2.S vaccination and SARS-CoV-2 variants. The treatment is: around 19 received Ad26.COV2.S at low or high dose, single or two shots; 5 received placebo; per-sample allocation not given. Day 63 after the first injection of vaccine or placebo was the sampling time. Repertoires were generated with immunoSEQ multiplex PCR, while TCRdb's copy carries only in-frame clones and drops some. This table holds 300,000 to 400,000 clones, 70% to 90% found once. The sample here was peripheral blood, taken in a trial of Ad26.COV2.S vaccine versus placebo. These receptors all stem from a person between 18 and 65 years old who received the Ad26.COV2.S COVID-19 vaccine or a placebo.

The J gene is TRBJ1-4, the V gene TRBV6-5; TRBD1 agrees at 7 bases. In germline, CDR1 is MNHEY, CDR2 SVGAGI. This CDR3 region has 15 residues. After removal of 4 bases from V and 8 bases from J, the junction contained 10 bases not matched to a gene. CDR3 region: CASSFDRARVEKLFF. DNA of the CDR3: TGTGCCAGCAGTTTCGACAGGGCTCGAGTCGAAAAACTGTTTTTT.

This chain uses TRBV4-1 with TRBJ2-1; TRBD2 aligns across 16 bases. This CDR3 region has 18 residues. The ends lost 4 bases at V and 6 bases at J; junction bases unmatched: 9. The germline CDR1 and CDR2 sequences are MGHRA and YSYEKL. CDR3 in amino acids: CASSRGLAGGVTSNEQFF. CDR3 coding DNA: TGCGCCAGCAGCCGGGGACTAGCGGGGGGGGTCACAAGCAATGAGCAGTTCTTC.

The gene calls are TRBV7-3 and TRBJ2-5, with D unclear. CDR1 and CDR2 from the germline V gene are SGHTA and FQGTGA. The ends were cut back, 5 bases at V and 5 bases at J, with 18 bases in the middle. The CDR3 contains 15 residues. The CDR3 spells CASSPGRNLGETQYF. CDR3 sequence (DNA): TGTGCCAGCAGCCCGGGCCGCAATTTAGGGGAGACCCAGTACTTC.

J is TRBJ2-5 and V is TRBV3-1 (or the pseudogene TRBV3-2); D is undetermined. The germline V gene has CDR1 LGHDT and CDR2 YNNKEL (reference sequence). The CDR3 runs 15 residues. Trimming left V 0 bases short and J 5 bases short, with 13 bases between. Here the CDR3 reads CASSQETEMWETQYF. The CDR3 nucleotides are TGTGCCAGCAGCCAAGAGACGGAGATGTGGGAGACCCAGTACTTC.

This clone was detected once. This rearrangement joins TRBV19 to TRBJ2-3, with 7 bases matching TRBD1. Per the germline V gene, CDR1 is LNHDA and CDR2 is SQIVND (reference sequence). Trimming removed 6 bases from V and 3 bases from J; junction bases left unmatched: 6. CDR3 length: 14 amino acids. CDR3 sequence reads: CASSRQGPTDTQYF. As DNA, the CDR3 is TGTGCCAGTAGCAGACAGGGACCGACAGATACGCAGTATTTT.

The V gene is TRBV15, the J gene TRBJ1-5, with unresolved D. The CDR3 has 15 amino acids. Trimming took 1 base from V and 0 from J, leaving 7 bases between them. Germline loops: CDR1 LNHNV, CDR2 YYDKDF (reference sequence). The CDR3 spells CATSRVDYSNQPQHF. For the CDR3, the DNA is TGTGCCACCAGCAGAGTAGACTATAGCAATCAGCCCCAGCATTTT.

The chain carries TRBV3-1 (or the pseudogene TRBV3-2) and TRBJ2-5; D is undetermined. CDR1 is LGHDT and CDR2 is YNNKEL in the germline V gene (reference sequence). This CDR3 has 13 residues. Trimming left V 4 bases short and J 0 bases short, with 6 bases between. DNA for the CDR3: TGTGCCAGCAGCCCACGGTACCAAGAGACCCAGTACTTC. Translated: CASSPRYQETQYF.

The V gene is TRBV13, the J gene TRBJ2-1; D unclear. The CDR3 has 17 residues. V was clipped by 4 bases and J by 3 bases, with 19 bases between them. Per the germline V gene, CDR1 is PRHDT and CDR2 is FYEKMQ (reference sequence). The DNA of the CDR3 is TGTGCCAGCAGCTCTCGCCATCAAGGGCACTACTACAATGAGCAGTTCTTC. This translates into CASSSRHQGHYYNEQFF.

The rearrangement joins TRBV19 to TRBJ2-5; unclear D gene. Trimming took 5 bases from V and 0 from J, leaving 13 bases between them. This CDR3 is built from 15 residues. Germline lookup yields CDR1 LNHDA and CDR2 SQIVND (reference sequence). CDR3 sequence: CASSPLGGDQETQYF. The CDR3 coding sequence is TGTGCCAGTAGTCCCCTCGGTGGGGACCAAGAGACCCAGTACTTC.

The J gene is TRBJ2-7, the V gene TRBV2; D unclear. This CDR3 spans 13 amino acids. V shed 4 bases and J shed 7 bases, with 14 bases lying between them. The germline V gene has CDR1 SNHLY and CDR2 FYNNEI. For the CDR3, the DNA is TGTGCCAGCAGTGGAGGCAACGTTGGGGAGCAGTACTTC. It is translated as CASSGGNVGEQYF.

In DNA form, the CDR3 reads TGTGCCAGCAGTTCCCCGGAGACCGGGGAGCTGTTTTTT. As protein: CASSSPETGELFF. The chain couples TRBV12-3 or TRBV12-4 to TRBJ2-2; D gene ambiguous. V gave up 4 bases and J gave up 5 bases, with 8 bases separating them. The CDR3 length is 13 residues.

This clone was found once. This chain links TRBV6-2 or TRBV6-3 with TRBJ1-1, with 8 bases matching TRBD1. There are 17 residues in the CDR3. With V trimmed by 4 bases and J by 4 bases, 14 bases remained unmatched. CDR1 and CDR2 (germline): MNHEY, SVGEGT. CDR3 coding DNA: TGTGCCAGCAGTTTAACATTAACCGGACAGGGCGGCACTGAAGCTTTCTTT. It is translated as CASSLTLTGQGGTEAFF.

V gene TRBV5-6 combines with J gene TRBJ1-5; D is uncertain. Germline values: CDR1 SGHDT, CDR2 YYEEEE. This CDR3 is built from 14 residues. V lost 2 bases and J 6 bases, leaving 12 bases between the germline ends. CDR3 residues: CASSLGSGSQPQHF. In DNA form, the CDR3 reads TGTGCCAGCAGCTTAGGCTCTGGCTCTCAGCCCCAGCATTTT.

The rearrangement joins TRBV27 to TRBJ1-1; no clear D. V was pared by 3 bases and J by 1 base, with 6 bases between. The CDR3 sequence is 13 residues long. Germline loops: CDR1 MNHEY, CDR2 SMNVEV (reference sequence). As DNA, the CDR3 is TGTGCCAGCAGTTTTAGGAGGAACACTGAAGCTTTCTTT. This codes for CASSFRRNTEAFF.

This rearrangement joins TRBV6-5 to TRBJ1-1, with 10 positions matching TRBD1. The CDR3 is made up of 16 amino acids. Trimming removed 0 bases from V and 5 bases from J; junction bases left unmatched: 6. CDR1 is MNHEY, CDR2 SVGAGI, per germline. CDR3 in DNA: TGTGCCAGCAGTTACTCGACCGGGACAGGGGTTACTGAAGCTTTCTTT. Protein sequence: CASSYSTGTGVTEAFF.

The CDR3 DNA reads as TGTGCCAGCAGCTTAACGCCAGGGGGAGGTAACACTGAAGCTTTCTTT. It is translated as CASSLTPGGGNTEAFF. The chain carries TRBV13 and TRBJ1-1; 7 bases match TRBD1. The trim removed 2 bases at V and 2 bases at J, leaving 8 bases unmatched. This CDR3 contains 16 residues. The germline CDR1 and CDR2 sequences are PRHDT and FYEKMQ (reference sequence).

CDR3 nucleotides: TGTGCCTGGAGTTGGGGGCCGTGGGAGAACACTGAAGCTTTCTTT. Translated: CAWSWGPWENTEAFF. The V and J genes are TRBV30 and TRBJ1-1, with a tentative D call TRBD1 (6 bases). Germline V gene sequence: CDR1 GTSNPN, CDR2 SVGIG (reference sequence). The CDR3 is 15 amino acids. V lost 2 bases to trimming and J lost 1 base, with 14 bases between them.

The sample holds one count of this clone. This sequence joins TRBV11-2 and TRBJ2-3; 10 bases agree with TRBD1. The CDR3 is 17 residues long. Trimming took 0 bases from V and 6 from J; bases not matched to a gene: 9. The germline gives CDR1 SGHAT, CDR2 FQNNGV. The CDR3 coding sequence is TGTGCCAGCAGCTTAGATGGACAGGGGGTCGGAGGGGATACGCAGTATTTT. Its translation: CASSLDGQGVGGDTQYF.

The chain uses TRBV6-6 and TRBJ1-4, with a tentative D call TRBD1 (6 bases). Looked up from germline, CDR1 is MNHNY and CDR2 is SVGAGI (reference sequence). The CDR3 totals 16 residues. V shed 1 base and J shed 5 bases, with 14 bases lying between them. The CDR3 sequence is CASSYLQGPENEKLFF. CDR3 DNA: TGTGCCAGCAGTTACTTACAGGGACCGGAAAATGAAAAACTGTTTTTT.

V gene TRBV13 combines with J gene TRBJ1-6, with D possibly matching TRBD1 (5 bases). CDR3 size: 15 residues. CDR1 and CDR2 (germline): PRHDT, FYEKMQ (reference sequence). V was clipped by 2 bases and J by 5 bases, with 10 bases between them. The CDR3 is CASSLWGDDNSPLHF. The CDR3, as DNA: TGTGCCAGCAGCTTATGGGGGGATGATAATTCACCCCTCCACTTT.

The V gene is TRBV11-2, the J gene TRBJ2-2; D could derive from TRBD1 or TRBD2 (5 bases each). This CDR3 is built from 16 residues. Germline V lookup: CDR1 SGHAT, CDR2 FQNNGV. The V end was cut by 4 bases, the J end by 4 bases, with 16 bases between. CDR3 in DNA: TGTGCCAGCAGCTCCCGGGACGGGTTATCCACCGGGGAGCTGTTTTTT. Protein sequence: CASSSRDGLSTGELFF.

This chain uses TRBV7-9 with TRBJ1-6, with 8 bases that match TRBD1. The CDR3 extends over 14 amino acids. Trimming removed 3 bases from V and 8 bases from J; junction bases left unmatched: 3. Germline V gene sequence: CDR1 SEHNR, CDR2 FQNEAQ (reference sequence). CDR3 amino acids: CASSLGQADSPLHF. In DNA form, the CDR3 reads TGTGCCAGCAGCTTGGGACAGGCGGATTCACCCCTCCACTTT. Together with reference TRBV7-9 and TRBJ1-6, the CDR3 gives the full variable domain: DTGVSQNPRHKITKRGQNVTFRCDPISEHNRLYWYRQTLGQGPEFLTYFQNEAQLEKSRLLSDRFSAERPKGSFSTLEIQRTEQGDSAMYLCASSLGQADSPLHFGNGTRLTVT.

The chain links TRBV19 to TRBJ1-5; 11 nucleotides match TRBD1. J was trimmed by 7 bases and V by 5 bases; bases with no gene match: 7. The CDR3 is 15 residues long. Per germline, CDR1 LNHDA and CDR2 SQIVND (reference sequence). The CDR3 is CASSRTGGFEQPQHF. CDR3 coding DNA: TGTGCCAGTAGTCGGACAGGGGGCTTCGAACAGCCCCAGCATTTT.

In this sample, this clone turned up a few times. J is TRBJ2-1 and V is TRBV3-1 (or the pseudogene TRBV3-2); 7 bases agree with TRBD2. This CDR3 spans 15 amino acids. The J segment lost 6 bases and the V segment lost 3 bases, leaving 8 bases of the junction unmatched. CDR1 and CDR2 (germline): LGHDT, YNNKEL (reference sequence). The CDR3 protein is CASSQSGVKGNEQFF. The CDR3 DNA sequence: TGTGCCAGCAGCCAGAGCGGGGTAAAAGGCAATGAGCAGTTCTTC.

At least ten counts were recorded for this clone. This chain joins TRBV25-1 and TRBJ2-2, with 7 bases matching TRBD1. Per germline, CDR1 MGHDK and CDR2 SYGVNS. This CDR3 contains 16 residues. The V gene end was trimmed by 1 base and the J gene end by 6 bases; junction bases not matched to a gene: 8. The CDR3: CASSELAGGESGELFF. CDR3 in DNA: TGTGCCAGCAGTGAATTGGCAGGGGGAGAATCCGGGGAGCTGTTTTTT.

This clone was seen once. CDR3 protein: CSVVDRGHSYEQYF. In nucleotides, the CDR3 is TGCAGCGTTGTCGACAGGGGACACTCCTACGAGCAGTACTTC. V is TRBV29-1 and J is TRBJ2-7; 8 positions agree with TRBD1. V gave up 4 bases and J gave up 0 bases; unmatched junction bases: 5. The germline V gene has CDR1 SQVTM and CDR2 ANQGSEA. This CDR3 has 14 amino acids.

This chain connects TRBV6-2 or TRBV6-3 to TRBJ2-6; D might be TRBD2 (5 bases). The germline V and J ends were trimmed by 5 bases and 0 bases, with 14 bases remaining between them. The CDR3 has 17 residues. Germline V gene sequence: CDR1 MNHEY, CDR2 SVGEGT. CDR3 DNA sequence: TGTGCCAGCAGTACCGACGGGGTTCACTCTGGGGCCAACGTCCTGACTTTC. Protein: CASSTDGVHSGANVLTF.